The clone carrying this T cell receptor beta chain was found a few times. Its antigen is not known. Relative to the germline gene, one junction end is altered; a read error may explain this. CDR3 length equals 15 residues. CDR1 is LNHNV, CDR2 YYDKDF, per germline (reference sequence). The entry originates in a study of metastatic and nonmetastatic thyroid tumors. Study summary: It was across blood and tumor or nodule tissue from malignant and benign thyroid patients that repertoires were compared.

Findings of the study overall: Benign nodules reportedly had significantly lower TCR beta diversity than malignant thyroid tumors in blood and tumor.

No patient had received any treatment before thyroid surgery. Under the authors' procedure: Building a distant-metastasis classifier for papillary thyroid cancer drew on CDR3 differences across clinicopathological groups. Using MiXCR, TCRdb re-called clones from the PCR reads. None of the V and J calls come from the authors' own analysis; TCRdb made them. The table includes tens of thousands of clones, roughly 27% detected once. V is TRBV15 and J is TRBJ2-3, with no clear D. The clonotype was recovered from a female donor with papillary thyroid cancer or a benign thyroid nodule (not recorded which). Some clones in this sample may be carry-over from other donors' samples. The sequenced sample consisted of blood. CDR3 amino acids: CATIRGAAPTDTQYF. As DNA, the CDR3 is TGTGCCACCATCAGAGGTGCGGCCCCCACAGATACGCAGTATTTT.